A selection of T cell receptor beta chains follows, all from one sample in a study of T-cell reconstitution after alpha-beta-depleted transplantation in children. TCRdb re-called the PCR reads with MiXCR, one entry per CDR3 protein. Counted here are approximately 210,000 distinct CDR3 sequences, about 14% occurring once; the ten biggest clones make up 13%. The input for sequencing was PBMCs from the stem cell graft donor, taken from the stem cell graft. The receptors come from a human donor who donated a stem cell graft to a child with acute lymphoblastic leukemia. The CDR3 runs from the conserved cysteine through the conserved F or W. A D gene is named only where the DNA matches it firmly. Not every row has a clone size; where given, it reads once, few, many or a size class.

j_call,d_call,v_call,clone_size,cdr3_aa,cdr3_nt
TRBJ2-2,TRBD2,TRBV20-1,many,CSASRGLAGLTGELFF,TGCAGTGCTAGTAGGGGACTAGCGGGATTAACCGGGGAGCTGTTTTTT
TRBJ1-4,-,TRBV3-1,many,CASSQDEWDYEAKLFF,TGTGCCAGCAGCCAAGATGAATGGGACTACGAGGCAAAACTGTTTTTT
TRBJ2-5,-,TRBV12-3/TRBV12-4,many,CASRPGPQETQYF,TGTGCCAGCAGACCGGGACCCCAAGAGACCCAGTACTTC
TRBJ1-2,-,TRBV7-2,many,CASSSSGNYGYTF,TGTGCCAGCAGCTCATCAGGGAACTATGGCTACACCTTC
TRBJ2-5,TRBD1,TRBV6-5,many,CASALGMMGQKTQYF,TGTGCCAGCGCCCTGGGAATGATGGGACAGAAGACCCAGTACTTC
TRBJ1-1,-,TRBV7-9,many,CASSAGRENTEAFF,TGTGCCAGCAGCGCGGGGAGGGAGAACACTGAAGCTTTCTTT
TRBJ2-5,-,TRBV12-3/TRBV12-4,-,CASSLVSQPGGETQYF,TGTGCCAGCAGTTTAGTGAGCCAACCTGGGGGGGAGACCCAGTACTTC
TRBJ2-2,TRBD1,TRBV20-1,few,CSARRQGSSGELFF,TGCAGTGCTAGGAGACAGGGGTCGTCCGGGGAGCTGTTTTTT
TRBJ1-2,-,TRBV25-1,many,CASSEPHDLIGYTF,TGTGCCAGCAGTGAACCTCATGACTTAATAGGCTACACCTTC
TRBJ2-5,-,TRBV6-1,-,CASSELVGETQYF,TGTGCCAGCAGCGAGCTAGTTGGGGAGACCCAGTACTTC
TRBJ2-1,-,TRBV30,many,CAFRAKGSSYNEQFF,TGTGCCTTCCGGGCCAAGGGCTCCTCCTACAATGAGCAGTTCTTC
TRBJ1-2,-,TRBV12-3/TRBV12-4,many,CASRETGFYGYTF,TGTGCCAGCAGAGAAACAGGGTTCTATGGCTACACCTTC
TRBJ2-3,TRBD2,TRBV5-6,many,CASSSRTSGRGGTDTQYF,TGTGCCAGCAGCTCCAGGACTAGCGGGAGAGGGGGCACAGATACGCAGTATTTT
TRBJ2-7,TRBD2,TRBV6-2/TRBV6-3,few,CASTRGTSGTVYSYEQYF,TGTGCCAGCACTCGAGGGACTAGCGGGACTGTGTACTCCTACGAGCAGTACTTC
TRBJ2-7,-,TRBV5-1,few,CASSARGAGLTYEQYF,TGCGCCAGCAGCGCCCGAGGGGCAGGGTTGACCTACGAGCAGTACTTC
TRBJ2-7,-,TRBV11-2,many,CASSLEGEGSYEQYF,TGTGCCAGCAGCCTAGAGGGGGAGGGCTCCTACGAGCAGTACTTC
TRBJ2-3,TRBD1,TRBV29-1,few,CSVARTGAGPRGDTQYF,TGCAGCGTCGCCCGGACAGGGGCTGGCCCCAGGGGAGATACGCAGTATTTT
TRBJ1-5,TRBD1,TRBV2,many,CASLQGQNQPQHF,TGTGCCAGCTTACAGGGACAGAATCAGCCCCAGCATTTT
TRBJ2-7,-,TRBV7-2,few,CASSLRSGTDFYEQYF,TGTGCCAGCAGCTTAAGGTCTGGGACGGATTTTTACGAGCAGTACTTC
TRBJ2-7,-,TRBV28,-,CASSAPFSTPLRNEQYF,TGTGCCAGCAGTGCCCCCTTCTCGACACCTCTTAGGAACGAGCAGTACTTC
TRBJ1-2,-,TRBV5-1,many,CASSLQSAANYGYTF,TGCGCCAGCAGCTTACAGAGTGCAGCTAACTATGGCTACACCTTC
TRBJ2-3,TRBD2,TRBV5-4,many,CASSFKSGTSGSLGYF,TGTGCCAGCAGCTTCAAGAGCGGGACTAGCGGGAGCTTAGGGTATTTT
TRBJ2-3,-,TRBV6-5,-,CASSYGFQSTDTQYF,TGTGCCAGCAGTTATGGGTTCCAGAGCACAGATACGCAGTATTTT
TRBJ2-2,-,TRBV6-1,many,CASYREVTGELFF,TGTGCCAGCTACAGGGAGGTCACCGGGGAGCTGTTTTTT
TRBJ2-6,-,TRBV5-1,many,CASSSRASSGANVLTF,TGCGCCAGCAGCTCGCGGGCCTCCTCTGGGGCCAACGTCCTGACTTTC
TRBJ1-1,-,TRBV30,many,CAWGKPGGTEAFF,TGTGCCTGGGGGAAGCCCGGAGGCACTGAAGCTTTCTTT
TRBJ2-1,-,TRBV24-1,many,CATSDNGAGYNEQFF,TGTGCCACCAGTGATAACGGGGCGGGCTACAATGAGCAGTTCTTC
TRBJ2-1,-,TRBV20-1,many,CSARSLLVASYNEQFF,TGCAGTGCTAGGAGTCTACTAGTTGCCTCCTACAATGAGCAGTTCTTC
TRBJ2-7,-,TRBV30,-,CAWTNSGIPTYEQYF,TGTGCCTGGACCAATTCGGGGATACCCACCTACGAGCAGTACTTC
TRBJ2-7,TRBD2,TRBV5-4,many,CASRTSGRSTEQYF,TGTGCCAGCAGGACTAGCGGGAGATCCACCGAGCAGTACTTC
TRBJ1-1,-,TRBV7-8,many,CASSPDRTAEAFF,TGTGCCAGCAGCCCCGACCGGACAGCTGAAGCTTTCTTT
TRBJ2-7,TRBD2,TRBV11-2,-,CASRPGTSGEVRAYEQYF,TGTGCCAGCAGGCCGGGGACTAGCGGGGAGGTACGGGCCTACGAGCAGTACTTC
TRBJ2-1,TRBD2,TRBV6-1,many,CASSNGLAANLQQFF,TGTGCCAGCAGCAACGGACTAGCGGCTAACCTTCAGCAGTTCTTC
TRBJ2-1,-,TRBV24-1,many,CATRGAADDEQFF,TGTGCCACCAGGGGGGCCGCTGACGATGAGCAGTTCTTC
TRBJ2-5,-,TRBV10-3,many,CAISETAGETQYF,TGTGCCATCAGTGAAACAGCCGGGGAGACCCAGTACTTC
TRBJ2-7,TRBD1,TRBV7-8,-,CASSWGSGTGSYEQYF,TGTGCCAGCAGCTGGGGCTCCGGGACAGGGTCCTACGAGCAGTACTTC
TRBJ2-7,-,TRBV18,few,CASSPGAGEYEQYF,TGTGCCAGCTCACCAGGCGCCGGAGAGTACGAGCAGTACTTC
TRBJ2-4,TRBD2,TRBV20-1,few,CSANPGLAGGPGYKNIQYF,TGCAGTGCCAACCCCGGACTAGCGGGAGGGCCAGGGTACAAAAACATTCAGTACTTC
TRBJ1-1,TRBD1,TRBV20-1,many,CSASPPDRGDTEAFF,TGCAGTGCTAGCCCCCCGGACAGGGGAGATACTGAAGCTTTCTTT
TRBJ1-5,-,TRBV7-8,-,CASSLNLPDIWGYQPQHF,TGTGCCAGCAGCTTAAATCTTCCGGACATTTGGGGTTATCAGCCCCAGCATTTT
TRBJ2-7,TRBD1,TRBV6-5,many,CASSYPGTGDPYEQYF,TGTGCCAGCAGTTACCCAGGGACAGGGGATCCCTACGAGCAGTACTTC
TRBJ2-7,-,TRBV12-3/TRBV12-4,many,CASSFIDGSYEQYF,TGTGCCAGCAGTTTCATAGACGGATCCTACGAGCAGTACTTC
TRBJ2-5,-,TRBV28,many,CASSLGFQETQYF,TGTGCCAGCAGTCTAGGGTTCCAAGAGACCCAGTACTTC
TRBJ2-3,-,TRBV5-5,many,CASTKTDTQYF,TGTGCCAGCACCAAAACAGATACGCAGTATTTT
TRBJ2-5,-,TRBV29-1,many,CSVEGHSETQYF,TGCAGCGTTGAAGGGCATTCGGAGACCCAGTACTTC
TRBJ2-4,TRBD1,TRBV7-9,many,CASSLRDRGVQYF,TGTGCCAGCAGCTTACGGGACAGGGGAGTTCAGTACTTC
TRBJ2-1,-,TRBV3-1,many,CASSQSLGVGGNEQFF,TGTGCCAGCAGCCAATCTCTCGGGGTCGGTGGCAATGAGCAGTTCTTC
TRBJ2-5,-,TRBV20-1,many,CSAMDRPQETQYF,TGCAGTGCTATGGACAGACCACAAGAGACCCAGTACTTC
TRBJ1-6,TRBD1,TRBV20-1,many,CSARDFRRGQGLVNSPLHF,TGCAGTGCTAGAGATTTTAGGAGGGGGCAGGGGTTGGTTAATTCACCCCTCCACTTT
TRBJ2-1,-,TRBV5-6,-,CASSSSRGSSYNEQFF,TGTGCCAGCAGCTCCTCTCGGGGCAGCTCCTACAATGAGCAGTTCTTC
TRBJ2-5,-,TRBV7-9,many,CASSWGGPGETQYF,TGTGCCAGCAGCTGGGGAGGTCCGGGAGAGACCCAGTACTTC
TRBJ2-7,TRBD1,TRBV20-1,many,CSARGTGLTYEQYF,TGCAGTGCTAGGGGGACAGGGCTGACCTACGAGCAGTACTTC
TRBJ1-5,-,TRBV6-5,many,CASSYRGGSQPQHF,TGTGCCAGCAGTTATAGAGGGGGTAGTCAGCCCCAGCATTTT
TRBJ2-7,-,TRBV12-3/TRBV12-4,many,CASGDRTILEQYF,TGTGCCAGCGGCGACAGGACCATTCTCGAGCAGTACTTC
TRBJ1-5,-,TRBV6-5,few,CASSYDPRSNQPQHF,TGTGCCAGCAGTTACGACCCCAGGAGCAATCAGCCCCAGCATTTT
TRBJ2-2,TRBD2,TRBV5-1,many,CASSPEAGENTGELFF,TGCGCCAGCAGCCCGGAAGCGGGAGAGAACACCGGGGAGCTGTTTTTT
TRBJ2-5,-,TRBV5-5,many,CASSLTGLDKTQYF,TGTGCCAGCAGCTTAACAGGGTTGGATAAGACCCAGTACTTC
TRBJ2-5,-,TRBV20-1,many,CSVTPGLETQYF,TGCAGTGTTACTCCGGGACTAGAGACCCAGTACTTC
TRBJ2-3,TRBD2,TRBV5-1,many,CASRAGASLETDTQYF,TGCGCCAGCAGAGCGGGAGCGTCCCTCGAGACAGATACGCAGTATTTT